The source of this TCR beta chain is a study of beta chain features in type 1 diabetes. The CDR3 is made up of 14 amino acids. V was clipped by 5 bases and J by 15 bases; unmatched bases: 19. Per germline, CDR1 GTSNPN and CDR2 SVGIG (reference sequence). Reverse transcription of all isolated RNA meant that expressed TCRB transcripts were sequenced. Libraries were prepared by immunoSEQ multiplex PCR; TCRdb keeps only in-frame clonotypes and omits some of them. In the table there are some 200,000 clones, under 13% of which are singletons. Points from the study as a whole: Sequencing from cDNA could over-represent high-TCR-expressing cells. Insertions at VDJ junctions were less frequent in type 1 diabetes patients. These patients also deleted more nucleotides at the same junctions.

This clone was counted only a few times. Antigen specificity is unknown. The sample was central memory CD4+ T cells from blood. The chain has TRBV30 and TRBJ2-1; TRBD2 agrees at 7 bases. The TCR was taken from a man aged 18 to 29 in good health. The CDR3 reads CAWGFQTREFYVFF. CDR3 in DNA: TGTGCCTGGGGTTTTCAAACGCGGGAGTTTTATGTGTTCTTC.